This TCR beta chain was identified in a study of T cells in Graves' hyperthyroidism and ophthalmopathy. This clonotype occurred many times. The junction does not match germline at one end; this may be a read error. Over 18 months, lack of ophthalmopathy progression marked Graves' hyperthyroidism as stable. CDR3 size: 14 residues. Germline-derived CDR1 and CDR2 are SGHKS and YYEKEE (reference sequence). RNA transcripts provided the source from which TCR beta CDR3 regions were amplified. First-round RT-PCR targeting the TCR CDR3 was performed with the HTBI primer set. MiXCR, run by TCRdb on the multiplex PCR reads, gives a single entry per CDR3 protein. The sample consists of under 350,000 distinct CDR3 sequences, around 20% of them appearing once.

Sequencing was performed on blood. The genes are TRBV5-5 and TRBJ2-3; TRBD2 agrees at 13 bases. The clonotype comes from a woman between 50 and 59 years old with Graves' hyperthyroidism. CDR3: CVSSTGLAGDTQYF. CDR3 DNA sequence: TGTGTCAGCAGCACGGGACTAGCGGGGGATACGCAGTATTTT.